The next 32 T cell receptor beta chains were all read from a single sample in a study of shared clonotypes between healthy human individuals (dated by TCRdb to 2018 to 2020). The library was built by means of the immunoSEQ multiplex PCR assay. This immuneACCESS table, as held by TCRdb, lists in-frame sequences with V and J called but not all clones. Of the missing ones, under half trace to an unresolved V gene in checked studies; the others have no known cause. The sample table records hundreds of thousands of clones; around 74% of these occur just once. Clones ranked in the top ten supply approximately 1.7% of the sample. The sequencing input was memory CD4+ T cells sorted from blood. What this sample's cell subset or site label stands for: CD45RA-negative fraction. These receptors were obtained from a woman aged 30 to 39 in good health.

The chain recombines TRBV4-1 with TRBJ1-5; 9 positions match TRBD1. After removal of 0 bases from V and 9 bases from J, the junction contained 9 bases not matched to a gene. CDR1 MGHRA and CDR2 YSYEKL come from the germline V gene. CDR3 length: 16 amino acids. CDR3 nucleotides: TGCGCCAGCAGCCAAGATGAGGGACAGGGTATGAGGCCCCAGCATTTT. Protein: CASSQDEGQGMRPQHF.

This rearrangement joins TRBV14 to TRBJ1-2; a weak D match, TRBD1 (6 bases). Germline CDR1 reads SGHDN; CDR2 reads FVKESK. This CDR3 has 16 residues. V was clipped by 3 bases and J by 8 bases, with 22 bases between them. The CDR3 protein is CASSQLFRGQKGGYTF. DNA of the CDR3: TGTGCCAGCAGCCAGCTATTCCGCGGACAGAAGGGGGGCTACACCTTC.

The DNA for the CDR3 is TGTGCCAGCAGCTCTGAGGATACGCAGTATTTT. Encoded protein: CASSSEDTQYF. The chain recombines TRBV13 with TRBJ2-3; no reliable D call. The V end lost 4 bases, the J end lost 6 bases, and 5 bases lay between the germline ends. This CDR3 is built from 11 residues. The germline V gene encodes CDR1 PRHDT and CDR2 FYEKMQ (reference sequence). The entire variable domain, with the rest obtained from reference TRBV13 and TRBJ2-3, is as follows: AAGVIQSPRHLIKEKRETATLKCYPIPRHDTVYWYQQGPGQDPQFLISFYEKMQSDKGSIPDRFSAQQFSDYHSELNMSSLELGDSALYFCASSSEDTQYFGPGTRLTVL.

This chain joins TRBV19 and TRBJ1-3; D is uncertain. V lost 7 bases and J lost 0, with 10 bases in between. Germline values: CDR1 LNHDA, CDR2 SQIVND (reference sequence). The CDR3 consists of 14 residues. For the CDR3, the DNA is TGTGCCAGTAAATGGCAGTCCTCTGGAAACACCATATATTTT. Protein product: CASKWQSSGNTIYF.

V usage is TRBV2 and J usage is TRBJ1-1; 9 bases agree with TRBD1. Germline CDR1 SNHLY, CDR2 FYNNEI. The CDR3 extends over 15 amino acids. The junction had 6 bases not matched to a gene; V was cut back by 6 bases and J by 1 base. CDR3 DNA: TGTGCCAGCAGGAAGGAACAGGGGGCGAACACTGAAGCTTTCTTT. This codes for CASRKEQGANTEAFF.

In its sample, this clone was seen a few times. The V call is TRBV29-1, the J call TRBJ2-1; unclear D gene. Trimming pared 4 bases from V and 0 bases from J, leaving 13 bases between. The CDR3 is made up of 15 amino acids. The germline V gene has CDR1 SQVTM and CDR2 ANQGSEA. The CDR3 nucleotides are TGCAGCGTTGCGCGCGCAGCCAGCTCCTACAATGAGCAGTTCTTC. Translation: CSVARAASSYNEQFF.

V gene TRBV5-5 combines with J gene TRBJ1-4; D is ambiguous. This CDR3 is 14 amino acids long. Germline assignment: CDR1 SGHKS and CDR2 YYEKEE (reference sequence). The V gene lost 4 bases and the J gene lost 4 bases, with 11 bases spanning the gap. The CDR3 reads CASSPTGSNEKLFF. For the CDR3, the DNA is TGTGCCAGCAGCCCGACGGGAAGTAATGAAAAACTGTTTTTT.

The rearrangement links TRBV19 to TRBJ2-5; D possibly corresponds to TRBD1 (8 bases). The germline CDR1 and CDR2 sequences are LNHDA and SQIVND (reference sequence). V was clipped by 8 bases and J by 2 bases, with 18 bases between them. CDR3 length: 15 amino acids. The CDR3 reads CASRKQGGTQETQYF. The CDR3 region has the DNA TGTGCCAGTCGTAAACAGGGGGGGACACAAGAGACCCAGTACTTC.

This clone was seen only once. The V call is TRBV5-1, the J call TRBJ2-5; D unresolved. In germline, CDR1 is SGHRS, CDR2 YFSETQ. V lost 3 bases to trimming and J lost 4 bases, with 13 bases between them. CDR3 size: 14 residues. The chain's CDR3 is CASSSDRIGETQYF. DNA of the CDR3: TGCGCCAGCAGCTCGGACCGAATCGGAGAGACCCAGTACTTC.

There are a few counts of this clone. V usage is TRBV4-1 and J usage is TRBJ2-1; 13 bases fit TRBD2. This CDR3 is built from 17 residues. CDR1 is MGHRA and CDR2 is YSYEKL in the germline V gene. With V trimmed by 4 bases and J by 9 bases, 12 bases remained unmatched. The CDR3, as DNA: TGCGCCAGCAGCCCAAGGCGCGGACTAGCGGGAGCGGGTGAGCAGTTCTTC. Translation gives CASSPRRGLAGAGEQFF.

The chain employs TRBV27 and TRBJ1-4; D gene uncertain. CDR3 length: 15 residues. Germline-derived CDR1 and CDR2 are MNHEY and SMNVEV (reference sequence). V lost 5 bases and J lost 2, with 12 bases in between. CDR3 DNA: TGTGCCAGCAGTCCCGATGCGGCTACTAATGAAAAACTGTTTTTT. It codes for CASSPDAATNEKLFF. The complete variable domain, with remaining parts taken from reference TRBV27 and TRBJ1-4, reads EAQVTQNPRYLITVTGKKLTVTCSQNMNHEYMSWYRQDPGLGLRQIYYSMNVEVTDKGDVPEGYKVSRKEKRNFPLILESPSPNQTSLYFCASSPDAATNEKLFFGSGTQLSVL.

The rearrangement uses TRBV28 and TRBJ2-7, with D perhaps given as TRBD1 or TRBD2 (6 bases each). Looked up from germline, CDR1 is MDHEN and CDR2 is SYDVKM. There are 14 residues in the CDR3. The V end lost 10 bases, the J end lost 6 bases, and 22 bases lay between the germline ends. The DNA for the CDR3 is TGTGCCACCCGGGCCGGGGGCAACGGCTTCGAGCAGTACTTC. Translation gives CATRAGGNGFEQYF.

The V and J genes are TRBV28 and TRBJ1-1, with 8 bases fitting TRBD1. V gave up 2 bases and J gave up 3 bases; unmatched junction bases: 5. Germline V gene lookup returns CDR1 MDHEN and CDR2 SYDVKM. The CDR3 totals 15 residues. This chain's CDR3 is CASSLIQGAHTEAFF. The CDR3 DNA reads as TGTGCCAGCAGTTTAATTCAGGGGGCTCACACTGAAGCTTTCTTT.

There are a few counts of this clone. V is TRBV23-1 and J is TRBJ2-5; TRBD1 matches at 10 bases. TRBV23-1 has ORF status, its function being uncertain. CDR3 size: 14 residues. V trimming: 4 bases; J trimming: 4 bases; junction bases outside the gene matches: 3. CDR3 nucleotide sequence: TGCGCCAGCAGTCCTAGGACAGGGGGAGAGACCCAGTACTTC. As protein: CASSPRTGGETQYF.

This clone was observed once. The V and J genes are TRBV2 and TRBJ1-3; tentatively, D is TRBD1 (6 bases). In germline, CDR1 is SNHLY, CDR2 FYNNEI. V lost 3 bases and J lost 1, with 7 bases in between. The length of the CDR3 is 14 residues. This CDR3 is CASSDQGSGNTIYF. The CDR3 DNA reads TGTGCCAGCAGTGATCAGGGGTCTGGAAACACCATATATTTT.

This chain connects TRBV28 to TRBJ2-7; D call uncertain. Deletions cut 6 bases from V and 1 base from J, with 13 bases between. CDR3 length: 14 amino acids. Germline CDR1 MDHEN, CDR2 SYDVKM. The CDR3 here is CASSSPGRSYEQYF. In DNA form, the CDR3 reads TGTGCCAGCAGCTCCCCGGGCCGATCCTACGAGCAGTACTTC.

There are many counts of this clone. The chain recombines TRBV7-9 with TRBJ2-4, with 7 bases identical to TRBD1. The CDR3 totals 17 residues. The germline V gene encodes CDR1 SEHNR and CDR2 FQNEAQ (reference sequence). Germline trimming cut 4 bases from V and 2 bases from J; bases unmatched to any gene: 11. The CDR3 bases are TGTGCCAGCAGCTCAATTAGCGTCAGGGGGACCAAAAACATTCAGTACTTC. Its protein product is CASSSISVRGTKNIQYF.

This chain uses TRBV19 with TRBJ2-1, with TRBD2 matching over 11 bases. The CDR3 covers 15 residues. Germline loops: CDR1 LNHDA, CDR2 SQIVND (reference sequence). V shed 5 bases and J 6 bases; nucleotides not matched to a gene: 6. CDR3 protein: CASSSIAGGPNEQFF. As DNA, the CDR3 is TGTGCCAGTAGTTCCATAGCGGGAGGGCCCAATGAGCAGTTCTTC.

CDR3 sequence (DNA): TGTGCCAGCAGTCTCAGGGGAAATAGCCACAATGAGCAGTTCTTC. Its protein is CASSLRGNSHNEQFF. The rearrangement links TRBV27 to TRBJ2-1; maybe TRBD1 (6 bases). CDR3 length equals 15 residues. V dropped 5 bases and J dropped 5 bases, with 16 bases sitting between them. Germline-derived CDR1 and CDR2 are MNHEY and SMNVEV (reference sequence).

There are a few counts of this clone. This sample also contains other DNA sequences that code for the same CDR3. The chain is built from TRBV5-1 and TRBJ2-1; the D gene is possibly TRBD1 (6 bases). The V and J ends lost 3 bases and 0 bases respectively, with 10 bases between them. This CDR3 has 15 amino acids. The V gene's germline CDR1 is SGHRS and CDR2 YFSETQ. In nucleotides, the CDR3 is TGCGCCAGCAGCTCGGACAGTCTCTCCTACAATGAGCAGTTCTTC. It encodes CASSSDSLSYNEQFF.

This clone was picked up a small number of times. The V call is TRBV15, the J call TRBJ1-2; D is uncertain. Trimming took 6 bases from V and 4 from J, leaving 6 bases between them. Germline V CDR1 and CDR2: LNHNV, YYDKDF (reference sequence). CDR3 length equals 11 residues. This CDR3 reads CATSNLYGYTF. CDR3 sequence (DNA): TGTGCCACCAGTAACCTCTATGGCTACACCTTC.

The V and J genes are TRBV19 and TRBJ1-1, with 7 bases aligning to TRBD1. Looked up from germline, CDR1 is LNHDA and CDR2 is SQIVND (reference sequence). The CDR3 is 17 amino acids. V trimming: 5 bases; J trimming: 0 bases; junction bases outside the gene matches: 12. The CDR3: CASSFGLNRGMNTEAFF. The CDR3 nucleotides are TGTGCCAGTAGTTTTGGACTGAACAGGGGTATGAACACTGAAGCTTTCTTT. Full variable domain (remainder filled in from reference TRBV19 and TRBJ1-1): DGGITQSPKYLFRKEGQNVTLSCEQNLNHDAMYWYRQDPGQGLRLIYYSQIVNDFQKGDIAEGYSVSREKKESFPLTVTSAQKNPTAFYLCASSFGLNRGMNTEAFFGQGTRLTVV.

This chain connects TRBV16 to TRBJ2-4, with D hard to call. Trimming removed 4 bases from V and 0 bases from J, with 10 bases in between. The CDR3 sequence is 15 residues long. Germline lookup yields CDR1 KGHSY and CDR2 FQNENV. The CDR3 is CASSRGFGAKNIQYF. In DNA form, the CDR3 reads TGTGCCAGCAGCCGGGGTTTTGGAGCCAAAAACATTCAGTACTTC.

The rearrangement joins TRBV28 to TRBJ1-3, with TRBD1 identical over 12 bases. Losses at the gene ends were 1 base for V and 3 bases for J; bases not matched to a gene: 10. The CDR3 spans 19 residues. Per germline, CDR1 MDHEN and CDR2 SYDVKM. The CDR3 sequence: CASSLSLPGQGADGNTIYF. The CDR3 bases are TGTGCCAGCAGTTTATCCCTACCGGGACAGGGGGCTGATGGAAACACCATATATTTT.

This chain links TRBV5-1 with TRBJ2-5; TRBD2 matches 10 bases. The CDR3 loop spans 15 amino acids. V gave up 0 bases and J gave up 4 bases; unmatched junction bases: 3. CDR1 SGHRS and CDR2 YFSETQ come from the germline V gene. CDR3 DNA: TGCGCCAGCAGCTTGGAACTAGCGGGATCAGAGACCCAGTACTTC. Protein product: CASSLELAGSETQYF.

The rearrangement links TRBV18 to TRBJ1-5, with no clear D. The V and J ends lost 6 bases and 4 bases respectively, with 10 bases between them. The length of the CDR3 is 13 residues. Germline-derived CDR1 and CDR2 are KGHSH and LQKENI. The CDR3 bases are TGTGCCAGCTCGCCGGATTTAAATCAGCCCCAGCATTTT. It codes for CASSPDLNQPQHF.

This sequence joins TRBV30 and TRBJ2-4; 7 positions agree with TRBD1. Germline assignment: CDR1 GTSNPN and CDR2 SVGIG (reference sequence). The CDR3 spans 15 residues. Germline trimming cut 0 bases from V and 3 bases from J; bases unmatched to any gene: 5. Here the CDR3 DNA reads TGTGCCTGGAGTGTTACAGGGGTACGCAAAAACATTCAGTACTTC. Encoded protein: CAWSVTGVRKNIQYF. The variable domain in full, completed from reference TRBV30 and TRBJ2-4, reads SQTIHQWPATLVQPVGSPLSLECTVEGTSNPNLYWYRQAAGRGLQLLFYSVGIGQISSEVPQNLSASRPQDRQFILSSKKLLLSDSGFYLCAWSVTGVRKNIQYFGAGTRLSVL.

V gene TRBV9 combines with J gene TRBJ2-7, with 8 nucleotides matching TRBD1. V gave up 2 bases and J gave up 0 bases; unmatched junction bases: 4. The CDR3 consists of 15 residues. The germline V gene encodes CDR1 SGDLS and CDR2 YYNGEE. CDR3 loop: CASSVGQATSYEQYF. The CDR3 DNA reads TGTGCCAGCAGCGTGGGACAGGCGACCTCCTACGAGCAGTACTTC.

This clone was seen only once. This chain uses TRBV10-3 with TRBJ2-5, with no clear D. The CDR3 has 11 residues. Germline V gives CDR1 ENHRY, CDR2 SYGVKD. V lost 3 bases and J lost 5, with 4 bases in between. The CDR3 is CAISDLETQYF. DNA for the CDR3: TGTGCCATCAGTGATTTGGAGACCCAGTACTTC.

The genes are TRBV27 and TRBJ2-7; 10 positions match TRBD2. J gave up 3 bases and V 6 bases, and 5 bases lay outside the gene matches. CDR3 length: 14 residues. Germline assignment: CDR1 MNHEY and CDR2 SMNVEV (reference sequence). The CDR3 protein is CASSGLAENYEQYF. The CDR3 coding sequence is TGTGCCAGCAGCGGACTAGCGGAGAACTACGAGCAGTACTTC.

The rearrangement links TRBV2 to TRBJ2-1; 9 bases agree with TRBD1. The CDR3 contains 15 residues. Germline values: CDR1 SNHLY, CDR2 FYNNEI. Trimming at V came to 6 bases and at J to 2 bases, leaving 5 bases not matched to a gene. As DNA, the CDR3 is TGTGCCAGCAGAGGGGACAGGGTCGCCTACAATGAGCAGTTCTTC. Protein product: CASRGDRVAYNEQFF.

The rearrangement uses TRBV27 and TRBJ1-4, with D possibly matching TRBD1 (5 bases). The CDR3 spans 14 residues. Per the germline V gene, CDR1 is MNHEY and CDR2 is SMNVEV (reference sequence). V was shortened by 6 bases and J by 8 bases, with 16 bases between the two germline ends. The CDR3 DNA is TGTGCCAGCAGGTACGGGGGACCTGGGGAAAAACTGTTTTTT. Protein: CASRYGGPGEKLFF.